This TCR beta chain was recorded in a study of identical twins. Study observations and caveats: Interpretation of the results relied on cross-sectional statistical analysis and not on following the same donors. The models gave estimates that fell short of the out-of-frame TCR alpha sharing seen in monozygotic twins.

Germline V gene data show CDR1 as SEHNR and CDR2 as FQNEAQ (reference sequence). The CDR3 consists of 11 residues. TCRdb passed the 5' RACE reads through MiXCR, listing each CDR3 protein once. The profile shows 1.5 million to 2 million distinct CDR3 sequences, around a third of them singletons. Concerning this clonotype: Its matching antigen is unknown. The junction differs from germline at one of its ends, possibly a read error.

The chain carries TRBV7-9 and TRBJ2-1; D unresolved. This TCR came from a newborn girl in good health. The sample taken for sequencing was cord blood. CDR3 loop: CSSSLFDEQFF. DNA of the CDR3: TGTTCCAGCAGCTTGTTCGATGAGCAGTTCTTC. The full variable domain, rest sourced from reference TRBV7-9 and TRBJ2-1, is DTGVSQNPRHKITKRGQNVTFRCDPISEHNRLYWYRQTLGQGPEFLTYFQNEAQLEKSRLLSDRFSAERPKGSFSTLEIQRTEQGDSAMYLCSSSLFDEQFFGPGTRLTVL.